Following are 12 T cell receptor beta chains from one sample sequenced in a study of blood T cell repertoires in COVID-19. Some clones are missing from TCRdb's copy, which holds only in-frame ones; the method was immunoSEQ multiplex PCR. The table includes about 64,000 clones, 80% to 90% detected once. The sequencing input was peripheral blood. The receptors were gathered from an older woman with acute or convalescent COVID-19.

The V call is TRBV10-1, the J call TRBJ1-4; D not resolved. Germline CDR1 reads WNHNN; CDR2 reads SYGVQD (reference sequence). This CDR3 contains 15 residues. V lost 5 bases, J lost 6 bases, and 16 bases lay in between. The CDR3, as DNA: TGCGCCAGCAGTCGAGTATTGGGGAGGGATGAAAAACTGTTTTTT. Its translation is CASSRVLGRDEKLFF.

This clone appeared a single time. The rearrangement links TRBV7-8 to TRBJ1-4; 9 bases fit TRBD1. After removal of 5 bases from V and 6 bases from J, the junction contained 4 bases not matched to a gene. The CDR3 contains 14 residues. Germline-derived CDR1 and CDR2 are SGHVS and FQNEAQ. Here the CDR3 reads CASSPDRGDEKLFF. DNA for the CDR3: TGTGCCAGCAGCCCGGACAGGGGCGATGAAAAACTGTTTTTT.

This rearrangement joins TRBV5-1 to TRBJ1-2, with 7 positions matching TRBD1. The CDR3 is 14 amino acids. Looked up from germline, CDR1 is SGHRS and CDR2 is YFSETQ. Germline trimming cut 1 base from V and 4 bases from J; bases unmatched to any gene: 4. The CDR3 DNA reads as TGCGCCAGCAGCTTGTCGGGACAGAGCTATGGCTACACCTTC. This sequence encodes CASSLSGQSYGYTF.

The V and J genes are TRBV6-4 and TRBJ2-3; D is undetermined. Between the trimmed V and J ends, which lost 0 bases and 5 bases, there was a span of 6 bases. Germline CDR1 reads MRHNA; CDR2 reads SNTAGT. The CDR3 is 13 residues long. CDR3: CASSDSQLDTQYF. CDR3 sequence (DNA): TGTGCCAGCAGTGACTCACAGTTAGATACGCAGTATTTT.

This clone was picked up one time. The sample has other DNA sequences that encode this CDR3 too. CDR3 region: CASSQDGGEGRSYTF. CDR3 nucleotide sequence: TGTGCCAGCAGCCAAGATGGGGGGGAGGGGCGTAGCTACACCTTC. The chain uses TRBV3-1 (or the pseudogene TRBV3-2) and TRBJ1-2; tentatively, D is TRBD1 (5 bases). The germline gives CDR1 LGHDT, CDR2 YNNKEL (reference sequence). CDR3 length equals 15 residues. The V end lost 0 bases, the J end lost 9 bases, and 17 bases lay between the germline ends.

This chain uses TRBV7-6 with TRBJ1-4; no clear D. The V gene lost 5 bases and the J gene lost 0 bases, with 10 bases spanning the gap. This CDR3 has 15 residues. Germline values: CDR1 SGHVS, CDR2 FNYEAQ. CDR3 nucleotide sequence: TGTGCCAGCAGCAACTCCGTTGCAACTAATGAAAAACTGTTTTTT. Encoded protein: CASSNSVATNEKLFF.

In its sample, this clone was seen once. The chain links TRBV30 to TRBJ2-1; 7 bases align to TRBD2. V lost 2 bases to trimming and J lost 0 bases; unmatched junction nucleotides: 10. The CDR3 sequence is 17 residues long. The germline gives CDR1 GTSNPN, CDR2 SVGIG (reference sequence). CDR3 in DNA: TGTGCCTGGAGTAGGGCGAGGCTAGCGGACTCCTACAATGAGCAGTTCTTC. Amino acid sequence: CAWSRARLADSYNEQFF.

In its sample, this clone was seen once. The V call is TRBV19, the J call TRBJ1-5; D not certain. In germline, CDR1 is LNHDA, CDR2 SQIVND (reference sequence). This CDR3 contains 17 residues. The V gene lost 6 bases and the J gene lost 1 base, with 19 bases spanning the gap. The CDR3 sequence: CASRPPGVGLSNQPQHF. The CDR3 region has the DNA TGTGCCAGTAGACCACCCGGGGTGGGTTTGAGCAATCAGCCCCAGCATTTT.

J is TRBJ1-2 and V is TRBV3-1 (or the pseudogene TRBV3-2), with D possibly matching TRBD1 (5 bases). CDR3 length equals 14 residues. From germline, CDR1 is LGHDT and CDR2 YNNKEL (reference sequence). The V gene lost 5 bases and the J gene lost 14 bases, with 24 bases spanning the gap. CDR3 protein: CASSASEGPLVWTF. The CDR3, as DNA: TGTGCCAGCAGCGCATCGGAGGGGCCATTGGTCTGGACCTTC.

The chain combines TRBV27 with TRBJ1-2; no clear D gene. Trimming took off 2 bases at V and 5 bases at J, with 12 bases between the two ends. There are 14 residues in the CDR3. CDR1 and CDR2 from the germline V gene are MNHEY and SMNVEV (reference sequence). The CDR3 DNA follows: TGTGCCAGCAGTTTAGCCTCGGGTCCTTATGGCTACACCTTC. This codes for CASSLASGPYGYTF.

The table lists this clone with a count of one. This chain uses TRBV5-1 with TRBJ1-1; D gene unclear. V lost 0 bases, J lost 4 bases, and 7 bases lay in between. Germline V gene sequence: CDR1 SGHRS, CDR2 YFSETQ. There are 13 residues in the CDR3. The CDR3 nucleotides are TGCGCCAGCAGCTTGGGGGCGCTCACTGAAGCTTTCTTT. Translated: CASSLGALTEAFF.

This chain links TRBV6-5 with TRBJ2-2, with 7 nucleotides matching TRBD2. The trim removed 7 bases at V and 8 bases at J, leaving 4 bases unmatched. Germline CDR1 MNHEY, CDR2 SVGAGI. The CDR3 totals 12 residues. CDR3 protein: CASTKRGGELFF. In nucleotides, the CDR3 is TGTGCCAGCACCAAGCGGGGTGGGGAGCTGTTTTTT.